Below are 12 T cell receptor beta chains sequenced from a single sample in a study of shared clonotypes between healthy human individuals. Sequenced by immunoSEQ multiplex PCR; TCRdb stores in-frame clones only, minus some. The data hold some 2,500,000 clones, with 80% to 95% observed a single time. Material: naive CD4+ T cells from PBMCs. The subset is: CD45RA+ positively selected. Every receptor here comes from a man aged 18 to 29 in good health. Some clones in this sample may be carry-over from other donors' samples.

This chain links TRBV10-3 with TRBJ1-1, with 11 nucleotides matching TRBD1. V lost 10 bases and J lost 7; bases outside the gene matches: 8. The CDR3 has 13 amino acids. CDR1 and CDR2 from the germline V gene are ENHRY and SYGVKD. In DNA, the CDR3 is TGTGCCACCGGTCCGGGACAGGGGGTTGAAGCTTTCTTT. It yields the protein CATGPGQGVEAFF.

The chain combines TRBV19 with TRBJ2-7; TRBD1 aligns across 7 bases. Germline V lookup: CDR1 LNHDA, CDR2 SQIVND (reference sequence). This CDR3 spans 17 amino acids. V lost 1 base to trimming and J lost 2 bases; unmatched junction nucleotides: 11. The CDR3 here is CASSIVLIRQGPYEQYF. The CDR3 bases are TGTGCCAGTAGTATAGTTTTGATTAGACAGGGACCCTACGAGCAGTACTTC.

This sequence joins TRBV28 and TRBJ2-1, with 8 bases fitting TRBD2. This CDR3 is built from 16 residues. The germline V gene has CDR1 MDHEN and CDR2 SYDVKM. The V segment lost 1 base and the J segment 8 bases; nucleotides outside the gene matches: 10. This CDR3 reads CASSLSPGTSFDEQFF. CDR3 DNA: TGTGCCAGCAGTTTATCACCCGGGACTAGTTTCGATGAGCAGTTCTTC.

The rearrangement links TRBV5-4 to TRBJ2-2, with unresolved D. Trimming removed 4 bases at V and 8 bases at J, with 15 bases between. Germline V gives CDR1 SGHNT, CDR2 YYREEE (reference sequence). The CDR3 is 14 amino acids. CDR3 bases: TGTGCCAGCAGCAATTCAGCCCCCACAGGGGAGCTGTTTTTT. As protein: CASSNSAPTGELFF.

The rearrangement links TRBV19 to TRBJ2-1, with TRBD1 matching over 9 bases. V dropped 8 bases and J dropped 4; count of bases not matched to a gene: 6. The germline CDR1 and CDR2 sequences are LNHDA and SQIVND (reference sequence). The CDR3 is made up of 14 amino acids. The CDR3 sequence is CASGDRAFYNEQFF. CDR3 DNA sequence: TGTGCCAGTGGGGACAGGGCCTTTTACAATGAGCAGTTCTTC.

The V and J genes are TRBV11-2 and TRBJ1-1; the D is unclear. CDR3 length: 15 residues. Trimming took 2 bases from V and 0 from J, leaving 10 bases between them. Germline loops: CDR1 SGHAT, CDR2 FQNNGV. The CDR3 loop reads CASSLRTTLNTEAFF. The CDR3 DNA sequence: TGTGCCAGCAGCTTACGCACCACCTTGAACACTGAAGCTTTCTTT.

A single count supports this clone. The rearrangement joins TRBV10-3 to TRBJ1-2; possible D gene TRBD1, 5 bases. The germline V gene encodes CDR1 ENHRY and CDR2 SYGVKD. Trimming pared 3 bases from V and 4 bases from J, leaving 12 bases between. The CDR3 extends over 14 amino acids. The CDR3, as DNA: TGTGCCATCAGTGAAGAGGGGCGCGTCTATGGCTACACCTTC. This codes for CAISEEGRVYGYTF.

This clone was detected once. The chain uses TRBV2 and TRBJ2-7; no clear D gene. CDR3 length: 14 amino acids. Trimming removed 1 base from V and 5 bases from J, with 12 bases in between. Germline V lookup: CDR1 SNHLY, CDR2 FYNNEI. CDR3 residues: CASSEEEHTDEQYF. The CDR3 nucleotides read TGTGCCAGCAGTGAAGAGGAGCACACAGACGAGCAGTACTTC.

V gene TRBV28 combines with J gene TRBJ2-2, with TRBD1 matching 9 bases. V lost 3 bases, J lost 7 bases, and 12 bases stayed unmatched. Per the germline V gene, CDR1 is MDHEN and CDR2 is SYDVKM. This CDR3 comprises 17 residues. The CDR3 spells CASSFQFSQGAVGELFF. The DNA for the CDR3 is TGTGCCAGCAGTTTCCAGTTCTCACAGGGGGCGGTCGGGGAGCTGTTTTTT. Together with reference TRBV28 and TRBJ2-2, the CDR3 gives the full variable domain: DVKVTQSSRYLVKRTGEKVFLECVQDMDHENMFWYRQDPGLGLRLIYFSYDVKMKEKGDIPEGYSVSREKKERFSLILESASTNQTSMYLCASSFQFSQGAVGELFFGEGSRLTVL.

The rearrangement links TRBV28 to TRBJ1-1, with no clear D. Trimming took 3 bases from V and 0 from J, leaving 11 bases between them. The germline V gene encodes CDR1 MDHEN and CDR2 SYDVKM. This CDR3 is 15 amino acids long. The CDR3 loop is CASSFSFLLNTEAFF. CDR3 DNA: TGTGCCAGCAGTTTCTCGTTTCTCCTGAACACTGAAGCTTTCTTT.

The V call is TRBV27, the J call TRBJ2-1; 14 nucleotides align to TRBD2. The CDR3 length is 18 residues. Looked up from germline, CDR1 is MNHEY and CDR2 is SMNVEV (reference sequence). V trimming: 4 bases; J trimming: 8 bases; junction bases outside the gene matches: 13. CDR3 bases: TGTGCCAGCAGTTACGGGACTAGCGGGAGTACTATAGTGGATGAGCAGTTCTTC. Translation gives CASSYGTSGSTIVDEQFF.

The CDR3 sequence is CASSSRDRFNEQFF. As DNA, the CDR3 is TGTGCCAGCAGTTCCCGGGACAGATTCAATGAGCAGTTCTTC. J is TRBJ2-1 and V is TRBV27; 7 bases align to TRBD1. Germline values: CDR1 MNHEY, CDR2 SMNVEV (reference sequence). This CDR3 has 14 residues. V trimming: 4 bases; J trimming: 6 bases; junction bases outside the gene matches: 6.